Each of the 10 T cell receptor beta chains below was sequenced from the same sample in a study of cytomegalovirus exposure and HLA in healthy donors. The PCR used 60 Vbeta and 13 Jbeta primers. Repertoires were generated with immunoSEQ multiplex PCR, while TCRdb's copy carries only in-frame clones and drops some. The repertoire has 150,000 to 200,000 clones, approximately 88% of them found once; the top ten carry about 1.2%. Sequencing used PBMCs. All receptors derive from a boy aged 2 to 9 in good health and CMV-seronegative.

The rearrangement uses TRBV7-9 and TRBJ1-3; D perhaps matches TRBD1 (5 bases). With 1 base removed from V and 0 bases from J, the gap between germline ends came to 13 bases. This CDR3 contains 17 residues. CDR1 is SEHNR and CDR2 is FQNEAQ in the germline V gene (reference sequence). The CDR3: CASSLVLTDSSGNTIYF. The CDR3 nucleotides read TGTGCCAGCAGCTTAGTCCTGACTGACAGCTCTGGAAACACCATATATTTT.

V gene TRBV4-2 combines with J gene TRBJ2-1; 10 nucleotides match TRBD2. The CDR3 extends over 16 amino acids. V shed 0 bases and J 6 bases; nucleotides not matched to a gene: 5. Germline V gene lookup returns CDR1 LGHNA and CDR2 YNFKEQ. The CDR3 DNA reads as TGTGCCAGCAGCCAAGAACTCAGCGGGGGGGCCAATGAGCAGTTCTTC. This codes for CASSQELSGGANEQFF.

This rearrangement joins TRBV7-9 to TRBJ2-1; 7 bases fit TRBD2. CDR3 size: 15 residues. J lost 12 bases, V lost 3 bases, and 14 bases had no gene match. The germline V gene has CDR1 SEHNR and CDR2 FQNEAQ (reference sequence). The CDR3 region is CASSLVGSQGGGQFF. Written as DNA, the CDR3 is TGTGCCAGCAGCTTGGTTGGGAGTCAAGGCGGGGGGCAGTTCTTC.

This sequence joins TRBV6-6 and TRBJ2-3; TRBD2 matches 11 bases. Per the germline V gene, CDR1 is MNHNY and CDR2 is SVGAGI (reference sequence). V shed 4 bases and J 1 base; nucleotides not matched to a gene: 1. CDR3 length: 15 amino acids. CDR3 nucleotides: TGTGCCAGCAGTTCTAGCGGGGGGCGCACAGATACGCAGTATTTT. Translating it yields CASSSSGGRTDTQYF.

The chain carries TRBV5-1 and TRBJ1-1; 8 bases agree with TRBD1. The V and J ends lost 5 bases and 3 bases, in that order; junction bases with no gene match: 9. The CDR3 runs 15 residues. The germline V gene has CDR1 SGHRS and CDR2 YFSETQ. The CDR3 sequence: CASRPRTGFYTEAFF. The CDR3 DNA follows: TGCGCCAGCAGGCCGCGGACAGGGTTTTACACTGAAGCTTTCTTT.

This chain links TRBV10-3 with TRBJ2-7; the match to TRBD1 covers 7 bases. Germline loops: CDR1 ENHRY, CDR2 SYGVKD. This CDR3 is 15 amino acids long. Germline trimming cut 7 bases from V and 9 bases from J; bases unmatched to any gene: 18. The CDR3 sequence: CAITREGGRGLGQYV. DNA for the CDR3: TGTGCCATCACCCGAGAAGGGGGCAGGGGGTTGGGGCAGTACGTC.

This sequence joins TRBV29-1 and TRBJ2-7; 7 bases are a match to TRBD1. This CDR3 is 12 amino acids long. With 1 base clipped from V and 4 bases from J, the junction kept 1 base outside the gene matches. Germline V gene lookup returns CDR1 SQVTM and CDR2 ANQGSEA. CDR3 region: CSVEAGGYEQYF. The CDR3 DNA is TGCAGCGTTGAAGCAGGGGGTTACGAGCAGTACTTC.

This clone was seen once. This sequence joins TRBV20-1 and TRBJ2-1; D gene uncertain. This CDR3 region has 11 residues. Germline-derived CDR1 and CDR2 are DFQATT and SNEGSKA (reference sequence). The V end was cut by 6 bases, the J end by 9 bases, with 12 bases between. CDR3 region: CSAPATGEQFF. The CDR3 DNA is TGCAGTGCGCCAGCCACGGGTGAGCAGTTCTTC.

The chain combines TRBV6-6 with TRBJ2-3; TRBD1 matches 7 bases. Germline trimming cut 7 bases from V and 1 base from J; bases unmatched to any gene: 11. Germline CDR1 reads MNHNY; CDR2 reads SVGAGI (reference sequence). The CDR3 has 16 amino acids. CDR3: CASTQRQGVGTDTQYF. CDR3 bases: TGTGCCAGCACCCAGAGACAGGGTGTGGGCACAGATACGCAGTATTTT.

This chain's CDR3 is CASSSFGTGEYYGYTF. Written as DNA, the CDR3 is TGTGCCAGCAGCTCCTTCGGGACAGGGGAGTACTATGGCTACACCTTC. The chain carries TRBV5-6 and TRBJ1-2; 10 bases map to TRBD1. Germline loops: CDR1 SGHDT, CDR2 YYEEEE. The CDR3 runs to 16 residues. V lost 3 bases and J lost 3; bases outside the gene matches: 8.